These 22 T cell receptor beta chains share one sample of origin, sequenced in a study of monozygotic twins with inflammatory bowel disease. TCRdb re-called the 5' RACE reads; one entry per CDR3 protein, DNA not given. The table for this sample gives about 350,000 distinct CDR3 sequences. The sample taken for sequencing was blood. Receptor source: a human donor with ulcerative colitis or Crohn's disease, or a healthy co-twin of an affected twin (not recorded which).

The genes are TRBV18 and TRBJ1-4. Germline V CDR1 and CDR2: KGHSH, LQKENI. The CDR3 length is 14 residues. The chain's CDR3 is CASSPAKLNEKLFF.

The chain has TRBV5-1 and TRBJ2-1; TCRdb returns TRBD2, unconfirmable since there is no DNA. This CDR3 is built from 16 residues. Germline CDR1 and CDR2: SGHRS and YFSETQ. The CDR3 sequence: CASSPRTLEGHNEQFF. Drawing the rest from reference TRBV5-1 and TRBJ2-1, the complete variable domain is KAGVTQTPRYLIKTRGQQVTLSCSPISGHRSVSWYQQTPGQGLQFLFEYFSETQRNKGNFPGRFSGRQFSNSRSEMNVSTLELGDSALYLCASSPRTLEGHNEQFFGPGTRLTVL.

The chain links TRBV6-1 to TRBJ2-7. The CDR3 is 14 residues long. Germline V gene lookup returns CDR1 MNHNS and CDR2 SASEGT. This CDR3 is CASNIIKTSYEQYF.

This chain joins TRBV20-1 and TRBJ2-6. The CDR3 loop spans 14 amino acids. Looked up from germline, CDR1 is DFQATT and CDR2 is SNEGSKA (reference sequence). The CDR3 reads CSARMASGANVLTF.

The V call is TRBV12-3 or TRBV12-4, the J call TRBJ2-3; TCRdb proposes TRBD1, but this gene call is untestable without DNA. The CDR3 has 16 amino acids. The CDR3 reads CASSLAYGGRTDTQYF.

The chain employs TRBV11-1 and TRBJ2-1; the TRBD2 assignment by TCRdb is unverifiable without DNA. The CDR3 runs 18 residues. Germline V gene lookup returns CDR1 SGHAT and CDR2 FQDESV (reference sequence). Here the CDR3 reads CASSSTTRTIIVYNEQFF.

The genes are TRBV5-1 and TRBJ2-1; the TRBD2 assignment by TCRdb is unverifiable without DNA. This CDR3 has 14 amino acids. The germline V gene encodes CDR1 SGHRS and CDR2 YFSETQ. The CDR3 loop is CASSLGTRAHEQFF.

This chain connects TRBV6-4 to TRBJ2-1; TCRdb names TRBD2, which stays unverified in the absence of DNA. Germline CDR1 and CDR2: MRHNA and SNTAGT. This CDR3 spans 14 amino acids. CDR3 loop: CASSELAGGNEQFF.

CDR3: CASRGTGHEKLFF. The chain links TRBV4-1 to TRBJ1-4; TCRdb lists TRBD1, though no DNA is available to test this call. This CDR3 region has 13 residues. Germline values: CDR1 MGHRA, CDR2 YSYEKL.

This sequence joins TRBV10-1 and TRBJ2-3; the TCRdb D gene call, TRBD1, has no DNA to confirm it. The CDR3 length is 15 residues. Germline CDR1 is WNHNN and CDR2 is SYGVQD (reference sequence). CDR3 amino acids: CASSESGGGTDTQYF.

V gene TRBV30 combines with J gene TRBJ1-4; absent DNA, TCRdb's TRBD1 call cannot be checked. The CDR3 is made up of 13 amino acids. Germline loops: CDR1 GTSNPN, CDR2 SVGIG (reference sequence). CDR3 residues: CAWNVDSYEKLFF.

This chain uses TRBV5-1 with TRBJ1-1; as DNA is missing, the TRBD1 call by TCRdb cannot be tested. The length of the CDR3 is 17 residues. Germline V gene data show CDR1 as SGHRS and CDR2 as YFSETQ. CDR3 sequence: CASSKGTGIDGDTEAFF.

The chain recombines TRBV18 with TRBJ2-1; there is no DNA to check the TCRdb D call of TRBD2. Germline V gene sequence: CDR1 KGHSH, CDR2 LQKENI. The CDR3 totals 13 residues. The CDR3 here is CASSPTSPNEQFF. The variable domain in full, with the rest retrieved from reference TRBV18 and TRBJ2-1, is NAGVMQNPRHLVRRRGQEARLRCSPMKGHSHVYWYRQLPEEGLKFMVYLQKENIIDESGMPKERFSAEFPKEGPSILRIQQVVRGDSAAYFCASSPTSPNEQFFGPGTRLTVL.

This chain joins TRBV5-1 and TRBJ2-2; the D gene TCRdb calls, TRBD2, cannot be checked with no DNA. Germline assignment: CDR1 SGHRS and CDR2 YFSETQ. This CDR3 region has 17 residues. CDR3 sequence reads: CASSPLLAGGSTGELFF.

The chain is built from TRBV29-1 and TRBJ2-1; the TRBD2 assignment by TCRdb is unverifiable without DNA. The CDR3 totals 16 residues. Germline-derived CDR1 and CDR2 are SQVTM and ANQGSEA. The CDR3 region is CSVEAFPSGAYNEQFF.

The gene calls are TRBV6-2 or TRBV6-3 and TRBJ2-1; the D call of TRBD2 rests on TCRdb alone, since no DNA is present to check it. Germline V gives CDR1 MNHEY, CDR2 SVGEGT. The CDR3 runs 15 residues. CDR3 amino acids: CASRPLAGESGEQFF.

The rearrangement links TRBV6-6 to TRBJ1-2; lacking DNA, the TRBD1 call made by TCRdb goes unchecked. The germline V gene encodes CDR1 MNHNY and CDR2 SVGAGI (reference sequence). The CDR3 runs 14 residues. The CDR3 sequence is CASGTGGPNYGYTF.

V is TRBV5-5 and J is TRBJ1-1. Germline V gene sequence: CDR1 SGHKS, CDR2 YYEKEE (reference sequence). The CDR3 is 15 residues long. The chain's CDR3 is CASSLGKARDTEAFF.

The chain links TRBV27 to TRBJ2-3; lacking DNA, the TRBD1 call made by TCRdb goes unchecked. CDR3 length: 18 residues. Germline CDR1 is MNHEY and CDR2 is SMNVEV (reference sequence). The CDR3 protein is CASSPRQAGGIRADTQYF.

The rearrangement uses TRBV20-1 and TRBJ1-4. CDR3 length: 12 amino acids. Germline V CDR1 and CDR2: DFQATT, SNEGSKA (reference sequence). The CDR3 region is CSARSVNEKLFF.

The rearrangement joins TRBV28 to TRBJ1-6. The CDR3 sequence is 12 residues long. Germline assignment: CDR1 MDHEN and CDR2 SYDVKM. CDR3 sequence: CASSLWSSPLHF.

This sequence joins TRBV5-1 and TRBJ2-7; lacking DNA, the TRBD2 call made by TCRdb goes unchecked. The CDR3 runs 16 residues. The V gene's germline CDR1 is SGHRS and CDR2 YFSETQ. The chain's CDR3 is CASSLGAGTSGYEQYF.